The present TCR beta chain was sequenced within a study of blood T cell repertoires in COVID-19. Study overall: T cells, B-cell-depleted T cells, or PBMCs provided the cDNA or gDNA that served as material.

Germline loops: CDR1 MDHEN, CDR2 SYDVKM. V was shortened by 2 bases and J by 5 bases, with 9 bases between the two germline ends. This CDR3 spans 13 amino acids. The table came from immunoSEQ multiplex PCR; TCRdb's copy has only in-frame clones and leaves some out. Here the sample spans just under 300,000 clones, around 87% being singletons. This TCR was sampled from a man between 65 and 85 years old with acute or convalescent COVID-19. This chain joins TRBV28 and TRBJ1-1; a possible D gene is TRBD1 (5 bases). Sequenced sample: peripheral blood. CDR3 amino acids: CASSLPKGTEAFF. The CDR3 DNA is TGTGCCAGCAGTTTACCCAAGGGGACTGAAGCTTTCTTT.